The rows below give T cell receptor beta chains drawn from one sample of a study of shared clonotypes between healthy human individuals. Sequencing was performed with immunoSEQ multiplex PCR; in TCRdb, only in-frame clones are kept and a portion is missing. Of some 2.4 million clones listed, approximately 93% are singletons. Source material: naive CD4+ T cells from PBMCs. The receptors come from a man in his late teens or twenties in good health. Some clones in this sample may be carry-over from other donors' samples. CDR3s include the opening cysteine and the closing phenylalanine or tryptophan. Fields, in order: D gene, clone size, V gene, J gene, CDR3 DNA, CDR3 protein. The D gene is left open where the match is weak. Only some rows state a clone size, as once, few, many or a class for expanded clones.

NA	NA	TRBV25-1	TRBJ2-7	TGTGTCAGCAGTGCCTCCCACGACGCTGCCTACGAGCAGTACTTC	CVSSASHDAAYEQYF
TRBD2	NA	TRBV28	TRBJ2-5	TGTGCCAGCAATGGGCAGGGACTAGCAAAAGAGACCCAGTACTTC	CASNGQGLAKETQYF
NA	NA	TRBV5-1	TRBJ2-1	TGCGCCAGCAGCTTGGGGACAGGAGGGAATGAGCAGTTCTTC	CASSLGTGGNEQFF
NA	NA	TRBV7-8	TRBJ2-2	TGTGCCAGCAGCTTAGGGGCAGGGGGGACCGGGGAGCTGTTTTTT	CASSLGAGGTGELFF
TRBD1	NA	TRBV2	TRBJ1-1	TGTGCCAGTCCAAGGACAGGGGCGGATGGCACTGAAGCTTTCTTT	CASPRTGADGTEAFF
NA	NA	TRBV10-3	TRBJ2-7	TGTGCCATCAGTGAGCTACCCCCGGGCAACGAGCAGTACTTC	CAISELPPGNEQYF
NA	NA	TRBV7-3	TRBJ2-5	TGTGCCAGCAGCCCAGACAGCGCGGGGGACAGTCGGGGGACCCAGTACTTC	CASSPDSAGDSRGTQYF
NA	once	TRBV7-3	TRBJ1-3	TGTGCCAGCAGCTTAAGTACCTCTGGAAACACCATATATTTT	CASSLSTSGNTIYF
NA	once	TRBV4-3	TRBJ1-3	TGCGCCAGCAGCCAAGACCTAGGGAGAAACACCATATATTTT	CASSQDLGRNTIYF
TRBD1	NA	TRBV11-2	TRBJ1-5	TGTGCCAGCAGCTCCCTCGGACAGGGCAATCAGCCCCAGCATTTT	CASSSLGQGNQPQHF
NA	NA	TRBV4-1	TRBJ1-5	TGCGCCAGCAGCCACGGACTGGGAGGTATTGGCAATCAGCCCCAGCATTTT	CASSHGLGGIGNQPQHF
NA	NA	TRBV5-1	TRBJ2-2	TGCGCCAGCAGCTGGGGGCTAGCGACCGGGGAGCTGTTTTTT	CASSWGLATGELFF
NA	NA	TRBV4-2	TRBJ2-6	TGTGCCAGCAGCCAAGATCTCGAAGGGTCTGGGGCCAACGTCCTGACTTTC	CASSQDLEGSGANVLTF
TRBD2	NA	TRBV28	TRBJ2-7	TGTGCCTCGAGAGTAGCGGGAGACGAGCAGTACTTC	CASRVAGDEQYF
TRBD2	NA	TRBV2	TRBJ2-4	TGTGCCAGCAGGGGTAGCGGGAGCTACGGAGACATTCAGTACTTC	CASRGSGSYGDIQYF
NA	NA	TRBV20-1	TRBJ1-2	TGCAGTGCTGGGGAGCGGACCTTC	CSAGERTF
TRBD1	NA	TRBV9	TRBJ2-2	TGTGCCAGCAGCGCTCGGGACAGGGGGCAGGCCGGGGAGCTGTTTTTT	CASSARDRGQAGELFF
TRBD1	once	TRBV6-6	TRBJ2-1	TGTGCCAGCAGTTACATAGGACAGGGATACAATGAGCAGTTCTTC	CASSYIGQGYNEQFF
TRBD2	NA	TRBV7-2	TRBJ2-7	TGTGCCAGCAGGACTAGCGGAGGCACCTACGAGCAGTACTTC	CASRTSGGTYEQYF
NA	NA	TRBV9	TRBJ1-5	TGTGCCAGCAGCGTAGGGGTTAGCAATCAGCCCCAGCATTTT	CASSVGVSNQPQHF
TRBD2	NA	TRBV7-9	TRBJ2-1	TGTGCCAGCAGCTTACTAGCGGATACCTACAATGAGCAGTTCTTC	CASSLLADTYNEQFF
TRBD1	NA	TRBV15	TRBJ2-7	TGTGCCACGGGACAGGGGAGCTACGAGCAGTACTTC	CATGQGSYEQYF
TRBD2	NA	TRBV29-1	TRBJ2-1	TGCAGCGTTGTTGCTAGCGGGGGGTCCTACAATGAGCAGTTCTTC	CSVVASGGSYNEQFF
TRBD2	NA	TRBV5-1	TRBJ2-2	TGCGCCAGCAGCCCTGTAGCGGGAGCGAACACCGGGGAGCTGTTTTTT	CASSPVAGANTGELFF
TRBD2	NA	TRBV7-2	TRBJ2-7	TGTGCCAGCAGCTCGGGACTAGCGGGTTACGAGCAGTACTTC	CASSSGLAGYEQYF
NA	few	TRBV7-3	TRBJ1-1	TGTGCCAGCAGCTTAGGGACGAACACTGAAGCTTTCTTT	CASSLGTNTEAFF
NA	few	TRBV7-9	TRBJ1-2	TGTGCCAGCAGCAGGGCCGTGGAAGGCTACACCTTC	CASSRAVEGYTF
NA	NA	TRBV20-1	TRBJ2-7	TGCAGTGCACAGAATTACGAGCAGTACTTC	CSAQNYEQYF